Detailed here is one T cell receptor beta chain. TCRdb's table, derived via immunoSEQ multiplex PCR, lists solely in-frame clones and lacks some. The table shows fewer than 200,000 clones, with about 94% occurring only once. This sample was included in a study of control samples from healthy donors and cancer patients. V dropped 3 bases and J dropped 4 bases, with 12 bases sitting between them. Germline V CDR1 and CDR2: MNHEY, SVGAGI. This CDR3 contains 14 residues. Sequenced material: blood. V gene TRBV6-5 combines with J gene TRBJ1-1; D gene unclear. The TCR was taken from a woman in her sixties in good health. CDR3 loop: CASSYRHGFTEAFF. In DNA form, the CDR3 reads TGTGCCAGCAGTTATAGACACGGTTTCACTGAAGCTTTCTTT.